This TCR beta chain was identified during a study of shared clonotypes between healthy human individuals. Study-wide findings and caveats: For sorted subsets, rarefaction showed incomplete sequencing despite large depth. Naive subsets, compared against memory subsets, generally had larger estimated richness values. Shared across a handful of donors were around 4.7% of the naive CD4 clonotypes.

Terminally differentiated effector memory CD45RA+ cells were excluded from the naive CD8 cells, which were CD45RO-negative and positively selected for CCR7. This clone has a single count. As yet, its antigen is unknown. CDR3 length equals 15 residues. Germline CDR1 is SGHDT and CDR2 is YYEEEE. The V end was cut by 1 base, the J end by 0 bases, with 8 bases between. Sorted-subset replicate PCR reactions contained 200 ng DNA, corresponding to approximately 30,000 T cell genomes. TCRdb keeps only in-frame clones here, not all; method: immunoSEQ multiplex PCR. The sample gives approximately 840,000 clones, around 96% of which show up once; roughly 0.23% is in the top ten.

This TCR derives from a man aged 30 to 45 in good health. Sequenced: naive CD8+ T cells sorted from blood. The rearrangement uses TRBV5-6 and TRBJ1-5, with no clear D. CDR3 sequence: CASSLSGYSNQPQHF. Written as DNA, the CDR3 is TGTGCCAGCAGCTTGTCCGGCTATAGCAATCAGCCCCAGCATTTT.